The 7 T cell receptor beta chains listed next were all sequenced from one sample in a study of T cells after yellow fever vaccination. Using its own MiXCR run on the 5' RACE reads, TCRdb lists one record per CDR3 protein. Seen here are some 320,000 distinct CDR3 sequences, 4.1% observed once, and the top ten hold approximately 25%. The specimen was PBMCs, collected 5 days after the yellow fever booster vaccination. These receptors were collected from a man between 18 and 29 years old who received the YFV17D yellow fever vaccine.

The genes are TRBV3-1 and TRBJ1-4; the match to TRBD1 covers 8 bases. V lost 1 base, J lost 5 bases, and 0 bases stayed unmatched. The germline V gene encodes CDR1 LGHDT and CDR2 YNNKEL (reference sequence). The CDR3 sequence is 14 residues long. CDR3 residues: CASSQGDRNEKLFF. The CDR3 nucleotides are TGTGCCAGCAGCCAAGGGGACAGGAATGAAAAACTGTTTTTT. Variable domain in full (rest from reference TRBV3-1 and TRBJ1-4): DTAVSQTPKYLVTQMGNDKSIKCEQNLGHDTMYWYKQDSKKFLKIMFSYNNKELIINETVPNRFSPKSPDKAHLNLHINSLELGDSAVYFCASSQGDRNEKLFFGSGTQLSVL.

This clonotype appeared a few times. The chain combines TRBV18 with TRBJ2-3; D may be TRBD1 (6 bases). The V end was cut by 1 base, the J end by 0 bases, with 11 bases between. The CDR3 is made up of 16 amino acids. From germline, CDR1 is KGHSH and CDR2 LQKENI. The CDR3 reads CASSPQGQLSTDTQYF. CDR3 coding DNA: TGTGCCAGCTCACCACAGGGACAACTCAGCACAGATACGCAGTATTTT.

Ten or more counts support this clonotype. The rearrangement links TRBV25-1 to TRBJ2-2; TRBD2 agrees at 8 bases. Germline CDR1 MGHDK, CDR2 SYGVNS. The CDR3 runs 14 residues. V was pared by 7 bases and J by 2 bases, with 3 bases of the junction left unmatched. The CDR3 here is CASTSGGNTGELFF. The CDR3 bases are TGTGCCAGCACCAGCGGGGGAAACACCGGGGAGCTGTTTTTT.

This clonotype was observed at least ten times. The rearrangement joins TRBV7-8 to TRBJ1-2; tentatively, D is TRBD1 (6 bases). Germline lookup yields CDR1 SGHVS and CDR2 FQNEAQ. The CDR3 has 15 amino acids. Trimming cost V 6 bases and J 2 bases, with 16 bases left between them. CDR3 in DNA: TGTGCCAGCAGTCCAGACAGGTCGACCAACTATGGCTACACCTTC. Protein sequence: CASSPDRSTNYGYTF.

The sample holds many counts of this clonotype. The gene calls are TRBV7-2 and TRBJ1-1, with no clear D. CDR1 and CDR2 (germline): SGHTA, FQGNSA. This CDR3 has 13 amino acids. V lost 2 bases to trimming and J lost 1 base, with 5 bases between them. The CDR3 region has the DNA TGTGCCAGCAGCTTATACGGGAACACTGAAGCTTTCTTT. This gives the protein CASSLYGNTEAFF.

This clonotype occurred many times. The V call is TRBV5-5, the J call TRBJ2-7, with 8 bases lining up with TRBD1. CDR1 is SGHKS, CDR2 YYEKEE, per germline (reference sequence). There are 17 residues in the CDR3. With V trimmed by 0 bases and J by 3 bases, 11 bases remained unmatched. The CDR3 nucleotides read TGTGCCAGCAGCTTGGTCCCCGGGACAGGAGTCCTCTACGAGCAGTACGTC. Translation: CASSLVPGTGVLYEQYV.

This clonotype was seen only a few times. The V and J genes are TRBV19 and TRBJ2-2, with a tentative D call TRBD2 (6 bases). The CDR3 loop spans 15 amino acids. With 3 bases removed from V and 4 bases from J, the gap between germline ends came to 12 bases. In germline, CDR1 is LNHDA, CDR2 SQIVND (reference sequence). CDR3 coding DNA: TGTGCCAGTAGTATGGGGCTAGCGAGCACCGGGGAGCTGTTTTTT. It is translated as CASSMGLASTGELFF.